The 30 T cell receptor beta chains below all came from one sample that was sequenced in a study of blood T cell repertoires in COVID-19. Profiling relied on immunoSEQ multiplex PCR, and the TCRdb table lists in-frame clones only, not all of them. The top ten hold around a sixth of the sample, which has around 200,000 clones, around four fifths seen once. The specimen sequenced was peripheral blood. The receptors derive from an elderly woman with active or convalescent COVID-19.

CDR3 residues: CASSRGTKEKLFF. The CDR3 DNA reads TGTGCCAGTAGTAGAGGGACAAAAGAAAAACTGTTTTTT. This chain joins TRBV19 and TRBJ1-4; possible D gene TRBD1, 6 bases. Germline assignment: CDR1 LNHDA and CDR2 SQIVND (reference sequence). The CDR3 consists of 13 residues. The V end was cut by 4 bases, the J end by 8 bases, with 11 bases between.

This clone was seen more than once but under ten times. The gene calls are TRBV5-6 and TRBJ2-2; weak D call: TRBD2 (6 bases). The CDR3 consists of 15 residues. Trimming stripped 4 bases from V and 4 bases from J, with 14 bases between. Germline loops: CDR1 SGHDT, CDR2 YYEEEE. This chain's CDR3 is CASSPLRGGTGELFF. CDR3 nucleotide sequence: TGTGCCAGCAGCCCGCTTAGGGGAGGCACCGGGGAGCTGTTTTTT.

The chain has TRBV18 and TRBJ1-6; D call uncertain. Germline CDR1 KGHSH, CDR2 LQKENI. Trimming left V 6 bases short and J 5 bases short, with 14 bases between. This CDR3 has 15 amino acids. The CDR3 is CASSEVGSHNSPLHF. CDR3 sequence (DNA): TGTGCCAGCTCGGAGGTGGGCAGCCATAATTCACCCCTCCACTTT.

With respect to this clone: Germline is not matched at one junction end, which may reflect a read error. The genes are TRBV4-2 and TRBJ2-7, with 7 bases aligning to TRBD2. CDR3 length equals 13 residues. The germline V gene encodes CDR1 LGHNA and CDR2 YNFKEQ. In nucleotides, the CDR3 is TGTGCCAGCAGCGCAAGATTGGCGGGAGTCGCTGATTTC. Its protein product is CASSARLAGVADF.

CDR3 protein: CASSDSREQYF. The CDR3 nucleotides are TGTGCCAGTAGTGACTCACGCGAGCAGTACTTC. This chain joins TRBV19 and TRBJ2-7, with unresolved D. This CDR3 is built from 11 residues. Trimming removed 5 bases from V and 6 bases from J, with 8 bases in between. Looked up from germline, CDR1 is LNHDA and CDR2 is SQIVND (reference sequence).

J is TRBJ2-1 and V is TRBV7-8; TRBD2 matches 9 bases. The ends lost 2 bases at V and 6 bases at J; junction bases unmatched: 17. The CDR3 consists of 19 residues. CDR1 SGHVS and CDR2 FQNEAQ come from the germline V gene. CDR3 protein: CASSLRPRGSGRSPNEQFF. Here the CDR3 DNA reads TGTGCCAGCAGCTTAAGGCCCAGGGGAAGCGGGAGGTCCCCCAATGAGCAGTTCTTC.

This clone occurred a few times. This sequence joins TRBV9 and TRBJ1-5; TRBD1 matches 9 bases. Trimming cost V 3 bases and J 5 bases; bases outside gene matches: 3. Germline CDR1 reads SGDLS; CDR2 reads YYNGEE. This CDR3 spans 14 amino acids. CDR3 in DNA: TGTGCCAGCAGCGGACAGGGGGTGTATCAGCCCCAGCATTTT. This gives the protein CASSGQGVYQPQHF.

In DNA form, the CDR3 reads TGTGCCAGCAGCTTGGCGGGGAGCGGGAGACCCGACGAGCAGTACTTC. It yields the protein CASSLAGSGRPDEQYF. The V and J genes are TRBV5-6 and TRBJ2-7, with 8 bases fitting TRBD2. CDR3 length equals 16 residues. Per the germline V gene, CDR1 is SGHDT and CDR2 is YYEEEE. Losses at the gene ends were 0 bases for V and 5 bases for J; bases not matched to a gene: 10. Full variable domain (outside the CDR3, taken from reference TRBV5-6 and TRBJ2-7): DAGVTQSPTHLIKTRGQQVTLRCSPKSGHDTVSWYQQALGQGPQFIFQYYEEEERQRGNFPDRFSGHQFPNYSSELNVNALLLGDSALYLCASSLAGSGRPDEQYFGPGTRLTVT.

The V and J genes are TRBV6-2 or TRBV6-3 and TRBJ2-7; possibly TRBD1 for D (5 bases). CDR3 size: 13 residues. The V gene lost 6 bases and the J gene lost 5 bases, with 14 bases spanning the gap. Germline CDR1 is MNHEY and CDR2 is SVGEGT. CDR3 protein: CASSDSTWDEQYF. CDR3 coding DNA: TGTGCCAGCAGCGACAGTACTTGGGACGAGCAGTACTTC.

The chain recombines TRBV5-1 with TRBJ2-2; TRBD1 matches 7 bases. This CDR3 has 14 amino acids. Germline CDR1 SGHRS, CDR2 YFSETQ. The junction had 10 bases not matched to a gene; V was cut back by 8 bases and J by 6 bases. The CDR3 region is CASKKPTGPGELFF. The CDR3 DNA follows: TGCGCCAGTAAAAAACCGACAGGGCCCGGGGAGCTGTTTTTT. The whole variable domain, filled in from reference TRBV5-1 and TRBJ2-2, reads KAGVTQTPRYLIKTRGQQVTLSCSPISGHRSVSWYQQTPGQGLQFLFEYFSETQRNKGNFPGRFSGRQFSNSRSEMNVSTLELGDSALYLCASKKPTGPGELFFGEGSRLTVL.

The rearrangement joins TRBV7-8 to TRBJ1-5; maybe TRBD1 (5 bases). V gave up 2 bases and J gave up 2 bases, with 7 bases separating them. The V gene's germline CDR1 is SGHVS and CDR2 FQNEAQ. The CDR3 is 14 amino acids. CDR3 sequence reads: CASSLSRGNQPQHF. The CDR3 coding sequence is TGTGCCAGCAGCTTAAGCAGGGGCAATCAGCCCCAGCATTTT.

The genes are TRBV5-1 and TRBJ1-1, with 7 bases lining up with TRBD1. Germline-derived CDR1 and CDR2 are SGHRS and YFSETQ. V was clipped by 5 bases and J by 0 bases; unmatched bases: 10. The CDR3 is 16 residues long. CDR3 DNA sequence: TGCGCCAGCAGACCCCGGGACAGTTACATGAACACTGAAGCTTTCTTT. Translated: CASRPRDSYMNTEAFF.

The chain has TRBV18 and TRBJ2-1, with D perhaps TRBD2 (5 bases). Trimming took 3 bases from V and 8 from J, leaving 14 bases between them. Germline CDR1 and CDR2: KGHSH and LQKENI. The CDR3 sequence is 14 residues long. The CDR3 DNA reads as TGTGCCAGCTCACCTACTCTTGAGGACTATGAGCAGTTCTTC. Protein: CASSPTLEDYEQFF.

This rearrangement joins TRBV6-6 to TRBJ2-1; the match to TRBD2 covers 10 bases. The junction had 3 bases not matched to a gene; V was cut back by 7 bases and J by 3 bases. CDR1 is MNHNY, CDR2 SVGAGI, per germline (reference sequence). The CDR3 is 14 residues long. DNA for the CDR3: TGTGCCAGCACCTCTAGCGGGGGCTACAATGAGCAGTTCTTC. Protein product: CASTSSGGYNEQFF.

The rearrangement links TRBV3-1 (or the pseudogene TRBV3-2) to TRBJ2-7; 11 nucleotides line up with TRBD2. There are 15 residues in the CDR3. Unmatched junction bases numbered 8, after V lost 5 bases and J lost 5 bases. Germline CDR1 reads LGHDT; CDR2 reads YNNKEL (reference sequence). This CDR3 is CASSATSGKGDEQYF. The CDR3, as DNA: TGTGCCAGCAGCGCGACTAGCGGGAAGGGGGACGAGCAGTACTTC.

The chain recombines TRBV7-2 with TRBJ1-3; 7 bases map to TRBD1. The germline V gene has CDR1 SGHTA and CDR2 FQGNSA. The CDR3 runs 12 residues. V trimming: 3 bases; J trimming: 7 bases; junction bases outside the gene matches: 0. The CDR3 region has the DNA TGTGCCAGCAGCTTGGACAGGAACACCATATATTTT. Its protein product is CASSLDRNTIYF. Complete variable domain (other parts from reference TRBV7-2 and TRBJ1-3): GAGVSQSPSNKVTEKGKDVELRCDPISGHTALYWYRQSLGQGLEFLIYFQGNSAPDKSGLPSDRFSAERTGGSVSTLTIQRTQQEDSAVYLCASSLDRNTIYFGEGSWLTVV.

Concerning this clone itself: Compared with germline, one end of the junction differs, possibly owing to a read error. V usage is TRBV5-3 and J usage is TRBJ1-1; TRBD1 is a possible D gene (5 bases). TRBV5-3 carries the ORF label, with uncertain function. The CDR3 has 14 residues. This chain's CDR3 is CNRLFGMMNTEAFF. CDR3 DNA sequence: TGCAACAGGCTATTTGGGATGATGAACACTGAAGCTTTCTTT.

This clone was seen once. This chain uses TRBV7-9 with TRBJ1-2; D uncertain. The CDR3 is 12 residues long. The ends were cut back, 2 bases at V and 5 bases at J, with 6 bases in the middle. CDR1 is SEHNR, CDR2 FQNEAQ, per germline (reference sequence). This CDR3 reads CASSLIGYGYTF. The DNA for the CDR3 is TGTGCCAGCAGCTTAATCGGGTATGGCTACACCTTC.

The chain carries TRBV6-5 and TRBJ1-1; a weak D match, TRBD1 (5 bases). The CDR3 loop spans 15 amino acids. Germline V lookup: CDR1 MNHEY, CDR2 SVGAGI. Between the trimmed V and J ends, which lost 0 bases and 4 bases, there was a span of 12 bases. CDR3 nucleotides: TGTGCCAGCAGTTACTCCAGCAGGGCTGGCACTGAAGCTTTCTTT. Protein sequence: CASSYSSRAGTEAFF.

In DNA, the CDR3 is TGTGCCAGCACCAGAGACAGGGGTCAGCCCCAGCATTTT. It yields the protein CASTRDRGQPQHF. This chain connects TRBV7-2 to TRBJ1-5; the match to TRBD1 covers 8 bases. The V gene's germline CDR1 is SGHTA and CDR2 FQGNSA. This CDR3 has 13 residues. V shed 7 bases, J shed 6 bases, and the junction held 5 bases outside the gene matches.

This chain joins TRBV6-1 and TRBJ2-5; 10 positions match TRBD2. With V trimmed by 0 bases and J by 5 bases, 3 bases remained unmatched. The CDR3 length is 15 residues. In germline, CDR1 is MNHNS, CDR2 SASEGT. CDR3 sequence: CASSEASSGGETQYF. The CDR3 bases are TGTGCCAGCAGTGAAGCGAGTAGCGGGGGGGAGACCCAGTACTTC.

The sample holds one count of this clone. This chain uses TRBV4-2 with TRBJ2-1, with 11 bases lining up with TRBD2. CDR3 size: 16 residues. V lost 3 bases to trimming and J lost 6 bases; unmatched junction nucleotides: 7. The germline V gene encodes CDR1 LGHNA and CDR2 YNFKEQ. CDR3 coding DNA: TGTGCCAGCAGCCACTCGACTAGCGGGAACGGCAATGAGCAGTTCTTC. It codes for CASSHSTSGNGNEQFF.

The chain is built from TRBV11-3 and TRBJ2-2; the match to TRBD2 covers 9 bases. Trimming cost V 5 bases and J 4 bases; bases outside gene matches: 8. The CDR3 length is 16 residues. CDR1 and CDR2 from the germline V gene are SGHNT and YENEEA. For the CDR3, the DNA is TGTGCCAGCAGCCTCCATAGCGGGAGTGGCACCGGGGAGCTGTTTTTT. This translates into CASSLHSGSGTGELFF. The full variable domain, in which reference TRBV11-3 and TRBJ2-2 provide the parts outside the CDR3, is EAGVVQSPRYKIIEKKQPVAFWCNPISGHNTLYWYLQNLGQGPELLIRYENEEAVDDSQLPKDRFSAERLKGVDSTLKIQPAELGDSAVYLCASSLHSGSGTGELFFGEGSRLTVL.

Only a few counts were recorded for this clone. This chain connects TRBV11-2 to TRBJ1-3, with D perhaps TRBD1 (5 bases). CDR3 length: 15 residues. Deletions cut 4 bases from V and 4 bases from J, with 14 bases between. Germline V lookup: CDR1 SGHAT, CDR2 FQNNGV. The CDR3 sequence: CASSSLRGGGNTIYF. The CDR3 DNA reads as TGTGCCAGCAGCTCCCTAAGGGGAGGGGGAAACACCATATATTTT. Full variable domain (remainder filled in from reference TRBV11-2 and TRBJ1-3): EAGVAQSPRYKIIEKRQSVAFWCNPISGHATLYWYQQILGQGPKLLIQFQNNGVVDDSQLPKDRFSAERLKGVDSTLKIQPAKLEDSAVYLCASSSLRGGGNTIYFGEGSWLTVV.

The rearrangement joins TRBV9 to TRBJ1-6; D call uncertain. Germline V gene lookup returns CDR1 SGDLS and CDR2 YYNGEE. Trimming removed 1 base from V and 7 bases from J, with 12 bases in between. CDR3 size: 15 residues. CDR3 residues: CASSVSSGRNSPLHF. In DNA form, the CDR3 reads TGTGCCAGCAGCGTAAGCTCGGGGAGGAATTCACCCCTCCACTTT.

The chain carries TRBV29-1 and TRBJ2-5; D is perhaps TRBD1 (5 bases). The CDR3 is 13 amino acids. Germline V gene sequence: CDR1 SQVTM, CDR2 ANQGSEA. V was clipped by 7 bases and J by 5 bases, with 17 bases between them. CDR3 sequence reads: CSATGRGRETQYF. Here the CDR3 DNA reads TGCAGCGCTACCGGTAGGGGCCGGGAGACCCAGTACTTC.

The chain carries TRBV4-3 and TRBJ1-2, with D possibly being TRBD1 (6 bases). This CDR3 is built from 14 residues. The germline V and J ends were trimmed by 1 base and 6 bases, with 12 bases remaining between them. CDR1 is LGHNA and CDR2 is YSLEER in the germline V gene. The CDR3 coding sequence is TGCGCCAGCAGCCAAGCCCAAGGGGGGGATGGCTACACCTTC. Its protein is CASSQAQGGDGYTF.

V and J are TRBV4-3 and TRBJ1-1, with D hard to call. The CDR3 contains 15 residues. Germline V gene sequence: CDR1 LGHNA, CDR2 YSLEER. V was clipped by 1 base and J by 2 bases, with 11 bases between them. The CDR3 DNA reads TGCGCCAGCAGCCAAGTAGCAGGACTTAACACTGAAGCTTTCTTT. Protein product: CASSQVAGLNTEAFF.

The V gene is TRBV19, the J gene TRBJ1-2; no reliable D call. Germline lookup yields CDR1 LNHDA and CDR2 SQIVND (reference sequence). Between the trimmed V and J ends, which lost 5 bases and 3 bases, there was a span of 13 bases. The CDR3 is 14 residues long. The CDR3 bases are TGTGCCAGTAGTGAGACGAGGGCGTACTATGGCTACACCTTC. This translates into CASSETRAYYGYTF.

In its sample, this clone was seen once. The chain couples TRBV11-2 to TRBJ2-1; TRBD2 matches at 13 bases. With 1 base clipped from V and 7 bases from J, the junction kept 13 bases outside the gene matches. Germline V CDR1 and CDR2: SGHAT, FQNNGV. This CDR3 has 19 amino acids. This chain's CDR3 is CASSLGGTGWTSGRNEQFF. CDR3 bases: TGTGCCAGCAGCTTAGGGGGGACAGGGTGGACTAGCGGGAGAAATGAGCAGTTCTTC. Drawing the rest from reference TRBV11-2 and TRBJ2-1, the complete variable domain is EAGVAQSPRYKIIEKRQSVAFWCNPISGHATLYWYQQILGQGPKLLIQFQNNGVVDDSQLPKDRFSAERLKGVDSTLKIQPAKLEDSAVYLCASSLGGTGWTSGRNEQFFGPGTRLTVL.